This TCR beta chain is drawn from a study of CD8+ T cells in alopecia areata. Treatment here: oral pan-JAK inhibitor, 5-10 mg twice daily. This CDR3 region has 10 residues. Trimming stripped 11 bases from V and 7 bases from J, with 9 bases between. Germline V CDR1 and CDR2: MNHNY, SVGAGI (reference sequence). Investigators isolated RNA and reverse transcribed it into cDNA to act as the sequencing template. The data were produced by immunoSEQ multiplex PCR, yet TCRdb's version contains in-frame clones alone and is incomplete. The table lists 150,000 to 200,000 clones, 60% of them singletons. The sample in question was CD4+ T cells sorted from blood, obtained at week 24, from a patient treated with tofacitinib. The rearrangement joins TRBV6-6 to TRBJ1-5; no clear D gene. The origin of this receptor is a human donor with alopecia areata. In DNA form, the CDR3 reads TGTGCCTGCTCACAGCAGCCCCAGCATTTT. It codes for CACSQQPQHF.